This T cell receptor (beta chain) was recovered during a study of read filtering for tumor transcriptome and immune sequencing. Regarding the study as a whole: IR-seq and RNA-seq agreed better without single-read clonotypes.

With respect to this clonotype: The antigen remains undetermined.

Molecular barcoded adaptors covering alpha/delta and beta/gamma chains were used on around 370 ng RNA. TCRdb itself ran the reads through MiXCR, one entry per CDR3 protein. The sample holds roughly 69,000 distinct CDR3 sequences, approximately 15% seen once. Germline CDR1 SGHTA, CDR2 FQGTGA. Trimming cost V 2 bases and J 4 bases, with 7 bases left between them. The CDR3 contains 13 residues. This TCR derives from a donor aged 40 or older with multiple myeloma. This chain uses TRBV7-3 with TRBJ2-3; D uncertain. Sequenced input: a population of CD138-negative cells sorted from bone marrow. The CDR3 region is CASSLVSADTQYF. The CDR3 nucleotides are TGTGCCAGCAGCTTAGTCTCTGCAGATACGCAGTATTTT.